The 9 T cell receptor beta chains given below trace back to one sample, sequenced in a study of blood T cells in healthy people across ages. Sample-barcoded 5' priming and a J-beta primer mix drove a second PCR of roughly 6 to 12 cycles. TCRdb processed the 5' RACE reads anew with MiXCR; each CDR3 protein has one entry. Among hundreds of thousands of distinct CDR3 sequences, roughly three fifths were seen once, and the ten largest hold roughly 24%. The sequenced sample was blood. These receptors were taken from a man aged 40-50 years in good health.

The V gene is TRBV12-5, the J gene TRBJ1-1; D not certain. CDR3 length: 12 residues. Per germline, CDR1 LGHNT and CDR2 FRNRAP. V was shortened by 0 bases and J by 6 bases, with 5 bases between the two germline ends. The CDR3 sequence is CASGLVTPEAFF. The CDR3 DNA sequence: TGTGCTAGTGGTTTGGTAACCCCTGAAGCTTTCTTT.

The chain links TRBV6-5 to TRBJ2-7; 7 positions agree with TRBD1. V shed 2 bases, J shed 2 bases, and the junction held 6 bases outside the gene matches. Germline CDR1 MNHEY, CDR2 SVGAGI. This CDR3 has 15 residues. In DNA, the CDR3 is TGTGCCAGCAGTTACAAGGGGCAGGGGGCCTACGAGCAGTACTTC. It is translated as CASSYKGQGAYEQYF.

This CDR3 is CASSPTRPGQGAYEQYF. The CDR3 coding sequence is TGTGCCAGCAGCCCCACCAGACCGGGACAGGGGGCCTACGAGCAGTACTTC. The chain employs TRBV7-2 and TRBJ2-7, with 11 bases fitting TRBD1. The germline V gene encodes CDR1 SGHTA and CDR2 FQGNSA. CDR3 length: 17 residues. The V segment lost 5 bases and the J segment 2 bases; nucleotides outside the gene matches: 11.

In regard to this clonotype: A junction end diverges from the germline sequence, so it may reflect a read error. CDR3 protein: CSASTQPLYGYTF. For the CDR3, the DNA is TGCAGTGCTAGCACACAGCCTCTCTATGGATACACCTTC. The chain has TRBV20-1 and TRBJ1-2; no definite D call. This CDR3 is built from 13 residues. Germline V gene sequence: CDR1 DFQATT, CDR2 SNEGSKA (reference sequence).

The table lists this clonotype with a count of one. The rearrangement uses TRBV20-1 and TRBJ1-6; maybe TRBD1 (6 bases). CDR1 DFQATT and CDR2 SNEGSKA come from the germline V gene (reference sequence). V was shortened by 5 bases and J by 10 bases, with 18 bases between the two germline ends. The CDR3 has 14 residues. This CDR3 is CSAHPDRTYSPLHF. In DNA form, the CDR3 reads TGCAGTGCTCACCCAGACAGGACATACTCACCCCTCCACTTT.

This clonotype was seen a handful of times. This rearrangement joins TRBV12-3 or TRBV12-4 to TRBJ2-3, with a weak D call TRBD2 (5 bases). Between the trimmed V and J ends, which lost 5 bases and 2 bases, there was a span of 17 bases. CDR3 length equals 16 residues. CDR3 bases: TGTGCCAGCAGTCCCCGGTTAGGGCGGGTCACAGATACGCAGTATTTT. Protein sequence: CASSPRLGRVTDTQYF.

V usage is TRBV6-1 and J usage is TRBJ1-2; D gene unclear. Per the germline V gene, CDR1 is MNHNS and CDR2 is SASEGT. This CDR3 contains 14 residues. The V and J ends lost 0 bases and 0 bases respectively, with 5 bases between them. CDR3 sequence (DNA): TGTGCCAGCAGTGAAGCGCACGCTAACTATGGCTACACCTTC. Translating it yields CASSEAHANYGYTF.

J is TRBJ2-3 and V is TRBV20-1; 13 nucleotides align to TRBD2. Looked up from germline, CDR1 is DFQATT and CDR2 is SNEGSKA (reference sequence). The junction had 10 bases not matched to a gene; V was cut back by 5 bases and J by 5 bases. This CDR3 has 16 residues. CDR3 loop: CSAGGTSGTLRDTQYF. CDR3 in DNA: TGCAGTGCTGGGGGGACTAGCGGGACCCTACGAGATACGCAGTATTTT.

The CDR3 region is CASNKPPGRAHYEQYF. The CDR3 coding sequence is TGTGCCAGCAACAAACCGCCGGGCAGGGCCCACTACGAGCAGTACTTC. This chain joins TRBV2 and TRBJ2-5, with D possibly being TRBD1 (5 bases). The J call is doubtful: the DNA matches TRBJ2-7 better. In germline, CDR1 is SNHLY, CDR2 FYNNEI. This CDR3 is 16 amino acids long.